The clone carrying this T cell receptor (beta chain) was seen a handful of times. Its matching antigen is unknown. Libraries for TCRalpha and TCRbeta carried sample barcodes and unique molecular identifiers via 5'RACE. MiXCR was run by TCRdb on the 5' RACE reads, yielding one entry per CDR3 protein. The repertoire holds about 130,000 distinct CDR3 sequences, with roughly 6% as singletons. The data were obtained in a study of T-cell memory formation after mild COVID-19. Looking at the study overall: Among the donors, TCR clusters were largely specific to each donor. Whole-study findings and limits: A balance of CD4 and CD8 characterized clones contracting day 15 to 85, whereas later expanders leaned CD4+.

J lost 2 bases, V lost 1 base, and 9 bases had no gene match. Germline CDR1 reads DFQATT; CDR2 reads SNEGSKA (reference sequence). This CDR3 is built from 17 residues. The receptor's source is an adult woman who had mild COVID-19 (a few samples of this study predate the infection). Cell type and time point are not known. The material sequenced was PBMCs or a T cell subset sorted from them (not recorded which). The chain combines TRBV20-1 with TRBJ2-1; 9 bases map to TRBD2. CDR3 amino acids: CSARGPAGGPAYNEQFF. For the CDR3, the DNA is TGCAGTGCTAGAGGCCCAGCGGGGGGACCGGCCTACAATGAGCAGTTCTTC.